This entry lists 22 T cell receptor beta chains sequenced from one sample in a study of T cell repertoires in cytomegalovirus infection. TCRdb recomputed calls from the reads with MiXCR, one row per CDR3 protein. Of about 280,000 distinct CDR3 sequences listed, less than 25% are singletons. Their cognate antigens are unknown. The sequences come from cultured PBMCs, collected from culture after CMV antigen stimulation. The receptor source for this set is a human donor in good health (CMV status not recorded). Some clones in this sample may be carry-over from other donors' samples.

The chain carries TRBV10-2 and TRBJ1-1, with 9 bases that match TRBD1. This CDR3 has 14 residues. V trimming: 7 bases; J trimming: 6 bases; junction bases outside the gene matches: 9. Germline V gene data show CDR1 as WSHSY and CDR2 as SAAADI. The CDR3 spells CASTKDRGGSEAFF. CDR3 nucleotide sequence: TGCGCCAGCACTAAGGACAGGGGAGGATCTGAAGCTTTCTTT.

The CDR3 here is CASSQGSLLAGDTQYF. The CDR3, as DNA: TGTGCCAGCAGCCAAGGGTCTTTACTAGCGGGAGATACGCAGTATTTT. This chain links TRBV14 with TRBJ2-3, with 9 bases matching TRBD2. The length of the CDR3 is 16 residues. CDR1 and CDR2 (germline): SGHDN, FVKESK. The ends lost 1 base at V and 5 bases at J; junction bases unmatched: 7.

The V gene is TRBV20-1, the J gene TRBJ2-3, with TRBD2 identical over 10 bases. Germline trimming cut 1 base from V and 2 bases from J; bases unmatched to any gene: 18. Germline loops: CDR1 DFQATT, CDR2 SNEGSKA (reference sequence). The CDR3 totals 20 residues. The CDR3 protein is CSARGGRGSGRAVSTDTQYF. The CDR3 bases are TGCAGTGCTAGAGGGGGCCGGGGGAGCGGGAGGGCCGTGTCCACAGATACGCAGTATTTT.

The gene calls are TRBV19 and TRBJ1-5, with D tentatively TRBD1 (6 bases). Trimming removed 4 bases at V and 0 bases at J, with 16 bases between. CDR3 length: 17 residues. Germline lookup yields CDR1 LNHDA and CDR2 SQIVND (reference sequence). This chain's CDR3 is CASSRTGQYHSNQPQHF. The CDR3 DNA sequence: TGTGCCAGTAGTAGGACCGGACAGTACCATAGCAATCAGCCCCAGCATTTT.

The chain couples TRBV28 to TRBJ2-7; 9 bases align to TRBD1. The CDR3 runs 14 residues. Germline V gene lookup returns CDR1 MDHEN and CDR2 SYDVKM. J was trimmed by 5 bases and V by 6 bases; bases with no gene match: 8. This CDR3 is CASSNRDRAHEQYF. In nucleotides, the CDR3 is TGTGCCAGCAGCAACCGGGACAGGGCACACGAGCAGTACTTC.

V is TRBV15 and J is TRBJ2-1, with 10 bases aligning to TRBD2. With V trimmed by 3 bases and J by 0 bases, 11 bases remained unmatched. The CDR3 sequence is 19 residues long. The germline V gene encodes CDR1 LNHNV and CDR2 YYDKDF (reference sequence). CDR3 coding DNA: TGTGCCACCAGCAGCCCAGCGGGAGGGCCTGTCGTCTCCTACAATGAGCAGTTCTTC. Amino acid sequence: CATSSPAGGPVVSYNEQFF.

This clonotype was found a few times. This rearrangement joins TRBV19 to TRBJ2-1; the D gene is possibly TRBD2 (6 bases). The V end lost 3 bases, the J end lost 8 bases, and 14 bases lay between the germline ends. CDR3 length equals 14 residues. Germline V lookup: CDR1 LNHDA, CDR2 SQIVND (reference sequence). The CDR3 region has the DNA TGTGCCAGTAGTATCCTGGCTAGCGCAGATGAGCAGTTCTTC. Amino acid sequence: CASSILASADEQFF. The full variable domain, completed using reference TRBV19 and TRBJ2-1, is DGGITQSPKYLFRKEGQNVTLSCEQNLNHDAMYWYRQDPGQGLRLIYYSQIVNDFQKGDIAEGYSVSREKKESFPLTVTSAQKNPTAFYLCASSILASADEQFFGPGTRLTVL.

This clonotype was counted a few times. The J gene is TRBJ1-1, the V gene TRBV6-2 or TRBV6-3; the match to TRBD1 covers 9 bases. Germline V gives CDR1 MNHEY, CDR2 SVGEGT. V trimming: 5 bases; J trimming: 3 bases; junction bases outside the gene matches: 10. The CDR3 is 16 amino acids. CDR3 nucleotides: TGTGCCAGCAGTGCGTGGACAGGGGCGGGTGACACTGAAGCTTTCTTT. Amino acid sequence: CASSAWTGAGDTEAFF.

This clonotype appeared a single time. The chain joins TRBV5-1 to TRBJ2-1; 8 bases fit TRBD2. CDR1 is SGHRS and CDR2 is YFSETQ in the germline V gene. This CDR3 is built from 14 residues. The V and J ends lost 4 bases and 4 bases, in that order; junction bases with no gene match: 4. The CDR3 sequence is CASSNGLAYNEQFF. As DNA, the CDR3 is TGCGCCAGCAGCAACGGACTAGCATACAATGAGCAGTTCTTC. The whole variable domain, filled in from reference TRBV5-1 and TRBJ2-1, reads KAGVTQTPRYLIKTRGQQVTLSCSPISGHRSVSWYQQTPGQGLQFLFEYFSETQRNKGNFPGRFSGRQFSNSRSEMNVSTLELGDSALYLCASSNGLAYNEQFFGPGTRLTVL.

The CDR3 region is CASTPTTYNEQFF. The CDR3 DNA follows: TGTGCCAGTACCCCGACTACATACAATGAGCAGTTCTTC. The chain employs TRBV19 and TRBJ2-1; maybe TRBD2 (5 bases). V lost 7 bases, J lost 4 bases, and 11 bases lay in between. CDR1 is LNHDA, CDR2 SQIVND, per germline (reference sequence). There are 13 residues in the CDR3.

This clonotype was seen many times. The V and J genes are TRBV7-8 and TRBJ2-5, with TRBD2 matching over 8 bases. Germline V gives CDR1 SGHVS, CDR2 FQNEAQ. The trim removed 5 bases at V and 1 base at J, leaving 6 bases unmatched. This CDR3 has 15 amino acids. CDR3 protein: CASSPFREGQETQYF. CDR3 coding DNA: TGTGCCAGCAGCCCCTTCCGGGAGGGCCAAGAGACCCAGTACTTC.

The chain links TRBV6-2 or TRBV6-3 to TRBJ2-2, with TRBD1 matching 10 bases. The germline V gene has CDR1 MNHEY and CDR2 SVGEGT. CDR3 length equals 14 residues. J lost 5 bases, V lost 7 bases, and 4 bases had no gene match. The CDR3 region has the DNA TGTGCCAGCAATGACAGGGGGCAAACCGGGGAGCTGTTTTTT. Residues: CASNDRGQTGELFF.

The chain recombines TRBV27 with TRBJ2-7, with TRBD2 matching over 9 bases. The CDR3 sequence is 16 residues long. Germline V lookup: CDR1 MNHEY, CDR2 SMNVEV (reference sequence). V trimming: 2 bases; J trimming: 0 bases; junction bases outside the gene matches: 5. CDR3 loop: CASSLLSGGSSYEQYF. Here the CDR3 DNA reads TGTGCCAGCAGTTTACTTAGCGGGGGAAGCTCCTACGAGCAGTACTTC.

In DNA form, the CDR3 reads TGCGCCAGCAGTGAGGGCAGGGTTGGCTACACCTTC. This sequence encodes CASSEGRVGYTF. The chain has TRBV5-1 and TRBJ1-2; possible D gene TRBD1, 5 bases. Germline CDR1 reads SGHRS; CDR2 reads YFSETQ. The CDR3 has 12 amino acids. Trimming took 5 bases from V and 7 from J, leaving 12 bases between them.

This clonotype was detected a few times. The rearrangement joins TRBV6-4 to TRBJ2-3, with 7 bases matching TRBD2. CDR1 is MRHNA, CDR2 SNTAGT, per germline. CDR3 length: 13 amino acids. The ends lost 2 bases at V and 4 bases at J; junction bases unmatched: 0. CDR3 in amino acids: CASSDGRADTQYF. The CDR3 DNA is TGTGCCAGCAGTGACGGGAGGGCAGATACGCAGTATTTT.

This clonotype was seen at least ten times. Here the CDR3 reads CASSFLGQVADTQYF. The CDR3 DNA reads TGTGCCAGCAGTTTCCTGGGACAGGTCGCAGATACGCAGTATTTT. V usage is TRBV27 and J usage is TRBJ2-3; 8 bases align to TRBD1. The CDR3 has 15 amino acids. CDR1 is MNHEY and CDR2 is SMNVEV in the germline V gene (reference sequence). V shed 3 bases, J shed 4 bases, and the junction held 6 bases outside the gene matches.

The rearrangement links TRBV4-3 to TRBJ2-2; 11 nucleotides agree with TRBD2. Germline lookup yields CDR1 LGHNA and CDR2 YSLEER. With 2 bases clipped from V and 0 bases from J, the junction kept 5 bases outside the gene matches. The CDR3 spans 18 residues. The CDR3 nucleotides read TGCGCCAGCAGCCAACATCTAGCGGGAGGAGCGAACACCGGGGAGCTGTTTTTT. Its protein is CASSQHLAGGANTGELFF.

There are a few counts of this clonotype. The CDR3 loop reads CASSTGTALIYEQYF. As DNA, the CDR3 is TGTGCCAGCAGTACAGGGACGGCTTTAATTTACGAGCAGTACTTC. The gene calls are TRBV6-2 or TRBV6-3 and TRBJ2-7; D is perhaps TRBD1 (6 bases). V was trimmed by 5 bases and J by 4 bases, leaving 18 bases between them. The germline gives CDR1 MNHEY, CDR2 SVGEGT. The CDR3 covers 15 residues.

The V gene is TRBV28, the J gene TRBJ2-7, with 12 bases fitting TRBD1. With V trimmed by 4 bases and J by 6 bases, 7 bases remained unmatched. This CDR3 is 15 amino acids long. Germline V gene sequence: CDR1 MDHEN, CDR2 SYDVKM. CDR3 coding DNA: TGTGCCAGCAGTTCAACCGGGACAGGGGGCCTCGAGCAGTACTTC. Amino acids: CASSSTGTGGLEQYF.

This clonotype occurred a few times. The chain uses TRBV7-9 and TRBJ1-1, with a weak D call TRBD1 (5 bases). The CDR3 extends over 15 amino acids. Trimming removed 2 bases from V and 7 bases from J, with 17 bases in between. The germline gives CDR1 SEHNR, CDR2 FQNEAQ (reference sequence). CDR3 nucleotides: TGTGCCAGCAGCTTAACTGGAGGGCAGGGATTTGAAGCTTTCTTT. Its protein product is CASSLTGGQGFEAFF.

This clonotype was counted between two and nine times. This chain links TRBV18 with TRBJ2-1; D not resolved. The CDR3 has 15 amino acids. V was clipped by 3 bases and J by 6 bases, with 15 bases between them. Germline CDR1 reads KGHSH; CDR2 reads LQKENI. The CDR3 loop is CASSPDSVGPNEQFF. CDR3 nucleotides: TGTGCCAGCTCACCTGATTCGGTGGGCCCCAATGAGCAGTTCTTC.

This chain links TRBV12-3 or TRBV12-4 with TRBJ2-5, with no clear D. V gave up 5 bases and J gave up 7 bases, with 14 bases separating them. The CDR3 totals 13 residues. The CDR3 spells CASSITAMGTQYF. Written as DNA, the CDR3 is TGTGCCAGCAGTATAACAGCGATGGGGACCCAGTACTTC.